The 4 T cell receptor beta chains below come from one sample, sequenced in a study of T cell changes during pregnancy in multiple sclerosis. The assay was immunoSEQ multiplex PCR, and TCRdb's table has in-frame clones only and misses some. Here the sample spans 75,000 to 95,000 clones, around 90% being singletons. Specimen: peripheral blood, collected in the first trimester of pregnancy. The receptors were sampled from a female donor with multiple sclerosis, enrolled in a pregnancy study.

V is TRBV10-3 and J is TRBJ2-3; 9 bases are a match to TRBD1. The CDR3 length is 15 residues. The V segment lost 4 bases and the J segment 2 bases; nucleotides outside the gene matches: 4. The germline gives CDR1 ENHRY, CDR2 SYGVKD. The DNA for the CDR3 is TGTGCCATCAGTGTACAGGGGGCACACACAGATACGCAGTATTTT. As protein: CAISVQGAHTDTQYF.

This chain uses TRBV6-1 with TRBJ2-7, with 9 bases matching TRBD2. CDR1 and CDR2 (germline): MNHNS, SASEGT. Losses at the gene ends were 5 bases for V and 6 bases for J; bases not matched to a gene: 11. This CDR3 contains 15 residues. The CDR3 DNA reads TGTGCCAGCAGTCTTTTAGCGGGAGTTCGAGCCGAGCAGTACTTC. Its protein product is CASSLLAGVRAEQYF.

V gene TRBV7-3 combines with J gene TRBJ2-2, with TRBD2 as a possible D gene (6 bases). The CDR3 totals 14 residues. With 2 bases removed from V and 5 bases from J, the gap between germline ends came to 9 bases. Germline lookup yields CDR1 SGHTA and CDR2 FQGTGA. The CDR3 coding sequence is TGTGCCAGCAGCTTAGGCGGGGCTACCGGGGAGCTGTTTTTT. Its protein is CASSLGGATGELFF.

V usage is TRBV11-2 and J usage is TRBJ1-5; no firm D call. Germline-derived CDR1 and CDR2 are SGHAT and FQNNGV. V lost 3 bases to trimming and J lost 0 bases, with 6 bases between them. This CDR3 region has 14 residues. CDR3 residues: CASSLQYSNQPQHF. In DNA, the CDR3 is TGTGCCAGCAGCTTGCAGTATAGCAATCAGCCCCAGCATTTT.